Listed below are T cell receptor beta chains from one sample, sequenced in a study of control samples from healthy donors and cancer patients. Generated by immunoSEQ multiplex PCR, the TCRdb table keeps only in-frame clones and is missing some. The data show some 190,000 clones, about 89% seen once. The source material was blood. The receptors were sampled from a man aged 25 to 40 in good health. Both conserved end residues are part of each CDR3. A D gene is named only where the DNA matches it firmly. The size entry is marked missing in some rows and otherwise reads once, few, many or a size class.

>-|TRBJ2-7|-|TRBV9
TGTGCCAGCAGCCTCCGGGACACTTCCTACGAGCAGTACTTC
CASSLRDTSYEQYF
>TRBD1|TRBJ1-1|few|TRBV19
TGTGCCAGTAGTCCCGGACAGGACACTGAAGCTTTCTTT
CASSPGQDTEAFF
>TRBD1|TRBJ1-2|once|TRBV13
TGTGCCAGCAACAGAGGGACAGAAAATGGCTACACCTTC
CASNRGTENGYTF
>-|TRBJ2-7|-|TRBV6-5
TGTGCCAGCAGTTACTCGGTGAATAGCCTCGACGAGCAGTACTTC
CASSYSVNSLDEQYF
>-|TRBJ1-6|-|TRBV7-9
TGTGCCAGCAGCTTCGCCCAGGGAGGGGGGGGGTATAATTCACCCCTCCACTTT
CASSFAQGGGGYNSPLHF
>-|TRBJ1-1|-|TRBV27
TGTGCCAGCAGCCGAAAATTGGACAGTGAAGCTTTCTTT
CASSRKLDSEAFF
>-|TRBJ2-5|-|TRBV6-5
TGTGCCAGCAGTTTGACAGTCCAAGAGACCCAGTACTTC
CASSLTVQETQYF
>-|TRBJ2-7|-|TRBV3-1/TRBV3-2
TGTGCCAGCAGCCAAGCCTGGTCGGGGCAGTACGAGCAGTACTTC
CASSQAWSGQYEQYF
>TRBD1|TRBJ1-6|-|TRBV2
TGTGCCAGCGGCCGGGACAGCCTTAATTCACCCCTCCACTTT
CASGRDSLNSPLHF
>TRBD2|TRBJ2-7|few|TRBV11-1
TGTGCCAGCAGCTCGAGCGGGGGGGCCTACCACGAGCAGTACTTC
CASSSSGGAYHEQYF
>-|TRBJ2-7|-|TRBV6-5
TGTGCCAGCAGTTATTCGCAGGGCTACGAGCAGTACTTC
CASSYSQGYEQYF
>TRBD1|TRBJ2-1|-|TRBV6-4
TGTGCCAGCAGTGAAAAGGGTACAGGGGGCAATGAGCAGTTCTTC
CASSEKGTGGNEQFF
>TRBD1|TRBJ2-7|-|TRBV10-3
TGTGCCATCAGTCGGACAGGGGAGTACGAGCAGTACTTC
CAISRTGEYEQYF
>-|TRBJ1-2|-|TRBV7-9
TGTGCCAGCAGCCCCTTGACGGAAGCTAACTATGGCTACACCTTC
CASSPLTEANYGYTF
>TRBD1|TRBJ2-3|-|TRBV2
TGTGCCAGCAGGACACAGGGGGGTACGCAGTATTTT
CASRTQGGTQYF
>-|TRBJ1-6|-|TRBV9
TGTGCCAGCAGCCCCACCGGGGTTAATAATTCACCCCTCCACTTT
CASSPTGVNNSPLHF
>-|TRBJ2-7|-|TRBV5-1
TGCGCCAGCAGCACCCTCGACGAGCAGTACTTC
CASSTLDEQYF
>TRBD2|TRBJ2-7|-|TRBV2
TGTGCCAGCAGCCCGGGACTAGACCCCTACGAGCAGTACTTC
CASSPGLDPYEQYF
>-|TRBJ2-6|-|TRBV7-8
TGTGCCAGCAGCTCCTCCCCGAGCGCTGGGGCCAACGTCCTGACTTTC
CASSSSPSAGANVLTF
>TRBD1|TRBJ2-7|-|TRBV11-2
TGTGCCAGCAGAACCGGGACAGGGGCGGCCGAGCAGTACTTC
CASRTGTGAAEQYF
>-|TRBJ1-3|few|TRBV19
TGTGCCAGTAGCCCGCAGATTACTGGAAACACCATATATTTT
CASSPQITGNTIYF
>-|TRBJ1-2|-|TRBV18
TGTGCCAGCTCACCACCGGCCGACAGAAAAGGCTACACCTTC
CASSPPADRKGYTF
>TRBD1|TRBJ1-5|-|TRBV5-1
TGCGCCAGCAGACTAGATGGACAGGTCAATCAGCCCCAGCATTTT
CASRLDGQVNQPQHF
>-|TRBJ1-5|-|TRBV6-5
TGTGCCAGCAGTCCCTGGACCGGGCGCAATCAGCCCCAGCATTTT
CASSPWTGRNQPQHF
>TRBD1|TRBJ1-2|-|TRBV6-1
TGTGCCAGCAGTGAATATGGGACAGCGACTAACTATGGCTACACCTTC
CASSEYGTATNYGYTF
>-|TRBJ2-3|-|TRBV9
TGTGCCAGCAGCGAAACGCCGGGACTTCGCACAGATACGCAGTATTTT
CASSETPGLRTDTQYF
>-|TRBJ1-5|-|TRBV3-1/TRBV3-2
TGTGCCAGCAGCCTCGGGACGAACAATCAGCCCCAGCATTTT
CASSLGTNNQPQHF
>TRBD2|TRBJ2-1|-|TRBV5-8
TGTGCCAGCAGCTCGTCGGCTAGCGGGGGCAATGAGCAGTTCTTC
CASSSSASGGNEQFF
>-|TRBJ2-7|-|TRBV20-1
TGCAGTGCTCCAGCGGCTTACGAGCAGTGCTTC
CSAPAAYEQCF
>-|TRBJ2-6|-|TRBV5-1
TGCGCCAGCAGCCACTCGGCACCGGGACACTCGAGCTCTGGGGCCAACGTCCTGACTTTC
CASSHSAPGHSSSGANVLTF
>-|TRBJ1-5|-|TRBV5-5
TGTGCCAGCAGCCCGACAGGTACGGGTCAGCCCCAGCATTTT
CASSPTGTGQPQHF
>-|TRBJ1-5|once|TRBV7-7
TGTGCCAGCAGCCCCGATCAGCCCCAGCATTTT
CASSPDQPQHF
>TRBD1|TRBJ2-1|-|TRBV18
TGTGCCAGCTCACCAGGGACAGGGAATGAGCAGTTCTTC
CASSPGTGNEQFF
>-|TRBJ1-3|-|TRBV5-6
TGTGCCACCCACCGCGGAAACACCATATATTTT
CATHRGNTIYF
>TRBD1|TRBJ1-1|-|TRBV7-2
TGTGCCAGCAGCTTACGGTGGCAAGGGGGCGAAGCTTTCTTT
CASSLRWQGGEAFF
>-|TRBJ1-6|-|TRBV27
TGTGCCAGCAGCCCAGGGACCTATAATTCACCCCTCCACTTT
CASSPGTYNSPLHF
>-|TRBJ2-7|-|TRBV18
TGTGCCAGCTCACCCCTCGGACAGACCTCCTACGAGCAGTACTTC
CASSPLGQTSYEQYF
>TRBD1|TRBJ1-5|once|TRBV12-3/TRBV12-4
TGTGCCAGCAGTGAAACAGGGGAGTCCCAGCATTTT
CASSETGESQHF
>TRBD2|TRBJ2-7|-|TRBV5-4
TGTGCCAGCAGCTCCCCCGGGATCTCGGGAGGGCAGTACTTC
CASSSPGISGGQYF
>-|TRBJ1-5|-|TRBV4-1
TGCGCCAGCAGCCTACGACAGGTAGCGGGTCAGCCCCAGCATTTT
CASSLRQVAGQPQHF
>-|TRBJ1-4|-|TRBV7-2
TGTGCCAGCAGCTTAGCGAGGGCGGTGGTCGAAAAACTGTTTTTT
CASSLARAVVEKLFF
>TRBD1|TRBJ1-6|once|TRBV5-1
TGCGCCAGCAGCTCTGACACAGGGGGCGGTCCACCCCTCCACTTT
CASSSDTGGGPPLHF